A selection of T cell receptor beta chains follows, all from one sample in a study of cytomegalovirus exposure and HLA in healthy donors. Libraries were prepared by immunoSEQ multiplex PCR; TCRdb keeps only in-frame clonotypes and omits some of them. Of 150,000 to 200,000 clones detected, around four fifths appear once; the ten largest clones hold around 6.7%. Sequencing was carried out using PBMCs. The source of these receptors is a man aged 18 to 30 in good health and CMV-seropositive. Each CDR3 is given without its conserved first and last residue. The listing skips clone size in some rows; elsewhere it reads once, few, many or a size class.

clone_size v_call cdr3_aa
NA TRBV27 ASRSRVDEQY
NA TRBV7-2 ASSSGVQGGYGYT
NA TRBV27 ASSFSGTHHEQY
NA TRBV5-6 ASTVLNTEAF
NA TRBV2 ASDAGANTGELF
NA TRBV5-1 ASSLVLAGNTGELF
NA TRBV9 ASSVGFSLAGVYEQF
NA TRBV28 ATRDRAALYNEQF
NA TRBV5-1 ASSLLAGEQY
once TRBV9 ASSVGTGAYEQY
NA TRBV6-5 ASSHTRQGRDEQY
NA TRBV4-2 ASSLPDSQPQH
NA TRBV7-3 ASSPTGGGETQY
NA TRBV4-1 ASSQPSGTGFDEQF
NA TRBV7-2 ASSLGTSGSPYEQY
NA TRBV5-6 ASSLVGRGAYEQY
NA TRBV28 ASSFGQGLEQY
NA TRBV4-1 ASSQRVRGAGQPQH
NA TRBV18 ASSPPSTYEQY
few TRBV30 AWGEGDQPQH
NA TRBV19 ASTPLAAGGEQF
NA TRBV12-1 ASSFGGTSGNPRPAEQY
NA TRBV27 ASSPRDRIPGLADNEQF
NA TRBV5-5 ASSQAEGGWVYEQY
once TRBV7-3 ASSYSGSGTGELF
few TRBV5-4 ASSFGPPGLTYEQY
NA TRBV2 ASSDGRGRDGYT
NA TRBV27 ASRKLQGNSNQPQH
NA TRBV19 ASTPTTSTQETQY
NA TRBV6-4 ASSLDGGVTDTQY
NA TRBV4-3 ASSPLANEQF
NA TRBV5-1 ASSLLEGIVGYT
once TRBV28 ASSLAPRGNEQF
NA TRBV5-4 ASSFGDTQY
NA TRBV7-2 ASRSPMNTEAF
NA TRBV9 ASSVGATGGSGNTIY
NA TRBV29-1 SVGKREGLWEQY
NA TRBV18 ASSPTSGSTDTQY
NA TRBV5-1 ASSPTGPNTEAF
NA TRBV5-5 ASSWGQGFTEAF
NA TRBV29-1 SVFLGQPFDTEAF
NA TRBV6-6 ASTRGEANEKLF
NA TRBV6-1 ASSVGQGRGYT
once TRBV5-6 ASSFTGTGAGEQY
NA TRBV18 ASSLVRDSAYEQY
NA TRBV4-3 ASSQDRSSRGDEQF
NA TRBV4-3 ASSPVGGANEQY
NA TRBV27 ASSLSGGPQTSGRDPSTDTQY
many TRBV25-1 ASSDPATAREQY
NA TRBV7-2 ASSSPEAQGAYEQY
NA TRBV28 ASSLGGADEQF
NA TRBV9 ASSPPRPAGDEQF
NA TRBV21-1 ASRRGTDPQETQY